This T cell receptor (beta chain) derives from a study of cytomegalovirus exposure and HLA in healthy donors. Points from the study as a whole: Across donors, most TCRs were seen rarely, yet some public ones were widespread.

This clone has more than one count but fewer than ten. Its antigen is undetermined. Germline V gives CDR1 SQVTM, CDR2 ANQGSEA. V lost 7 bases to trimming and J lost 8 bases, with 23 bases between them. There are 14 residues in the CDR3. The PCR had 60 Vbeta and 13 Jbeta primers. Data came from immunoSEQ multiplex PCR; TCRdb stores just in-frame clones and leaves some out. Of some 120,000 clones detected, about 10% appear once; the ten largest clones hold about 3%. The rearrangement links TRBV29-1 to TRBJ1-1, with D possibly matching TRBD1 (5 bases). Sequencing was performed on PBMCs. The receptor was isolated from a man aged 25 to 40 in good health and CMV-seronegative. The DNA for the CDR3 is TGCAGCGCGGCACCGGCCGCCGGGGGGAGCGAAGCTTTCTTT. As protein: CSAAPAAGGSEAFF.